The 12 T cell receptor beta chains listed next were all sequenced from one sample in a study of control samples from healthy donors and cancer patients. The repertoire was sequenced with immunoSEQ multiplex PCR; TCRdb's copy has only in-frame clones and lacks some. The sample has 13,000 or so clones, roughly 90% seen once; the top ten hold less than 3.5%. Sequencing was performed on formalin-fixed, paraffin-embedded tissue. The origin of the receptors is a male donor with melanoma.

This chain joins TRBV12-3 or TRBV12-4 and TRBJ2-1; D ambiguous. V was shortened by 3 bases and J by 6 bases, with 9 bases between the two germline ends. The CDR3 has 13 amino acids. CDR3 DNA: TGTGCCAGCAGTTTTTTGTCGATCAATGAGCAGTTCTTC. It is translated as CASSFLSINEQFF.

This clone was found once. This chain joins TRBV7-9 and TRBJ2-7; TRBD2 agrees at 8 bases. Germline-derived CDR1 and CDR2 are SEHNR and FQNEAQ (reference sequence). The CDR3 extends over 15 amino acids. V trimming: 4 bases; J trimming: 0 bases; junction bases outside the gene matches: 5. The CDR3 DNA sequence: TGTGCCAGCAGCTCAACTAGCGGCGACTCCTACGAGCAGTACTTC. Translation: CASSSTSGDSYEQYF. The whole variable domain, remainder taken from reference TRBV7-9 and TRBJ2-7, is DTGVSQNPRHKITKRGQNVTFRCDPISEHNRLYWYRQTLGQGPEFLTYFQNEAQLEKSRLLSDRFSAERPKGSFSTLEIQRTEQGDSAMYLCASSSTSGDSYEQYFGPGTRLTVT.

The rearrangement uses TRBV10-3 and TRBJ1-3, with D tentatively TRBD1 (6 bases). The CDR3 loop spans 17 amino acids. Germline values: CDR1 ENHRY, CDR2 SYGVKD. Trimming pared 0 bases from V and 2 bases from J, leaving 14 bases between. The CDR3 region has the DNA TGTGCCATCAGTGAGTCGAAAGGGGGTATGGCTGGAAACACCATATATTTT. It yields the protein CAISESKGGMAGNTIYF.

This clone was detected only once. CDR3 region: CVSNGQGAVGEQFF. DNA for the CDR3: TGTGTCTCGAACGGACAGGGGGCGGTGGGTGAGCAGTTCTTC. The chain has TRBV28 and TRBJ2-1; TRBD1 matches at 11 bases. Germline CDR1 and CDR2: MDHEN and SYDVKM. The CDR3 extends over 14 amino acids.

This chain uses TRBV4-2 with TRBJ1-4; TRBD1 might be the D (5 bases). V dropped 1 base and J dropped 7 bases, with 13 bases sitting between them. Germline V gene sequence: CDR1 LGHNA, CDR2 YNFKEQ. This CDR3 contains 15 residues. The CDR3 bases are TGTGCCAGCAGCCAAGGGGGTTGGGGGGGTGAAAAACTGTTTTTT. Residues: CASSQGGWGGEKLFF.

This rearrangement joins TRBV28 to TRBJ1-1; a possible D gene is TRBD1 (6 bases). Trimming pared 7 bases from V and 10 bases from J, leaving 16 bases between. CDR3 length: 12 residues. CDR1 and CDR2 from the germline V gene are MDHEN and SYDVKM. The CDR3 region is CASTLAGAGAFF. The CDR3 nucleotides are TGTGCCAGCACCCTCGCGGGGGCGGGAGCTTTCTTT.

In nucleotides, the CDR3 is TGTGCCAGCGTCCCAGGGCTCACTGAAGCTTTCTTT. It yields the protein CASVPGLTEAFF. J is TRBJ1-1 and V is TRBV7-9, with D perhaps matching TRBD1 (5 bases). Per germline, CDR1 SEHNR and CDR2 FQNEAQ (reference sequence). V gave up 8 bases and J gave up 4 bases, with 11 bases separating them. The CDR3 is made up of 12 amino acids.

The chain recombines TRBV5-1 with TRBJ2-1; 9 bases are a match to TRBD2. The trim removed 1 base at V and 5 bases at J, leaving 7 bases unmatched. From germline, CDR1 is SGHRS and CDR2 YFSETQ. The CDR3 is 16 amino acids. The CDR3, as DNA: TGCGCCAGCAGCTTGTCCCGCCTAGCGGGGAACAATGAGCAGTTCTTC. Its translation is CASSLSRLAGNNEQFF.

The table lists this clone with a count of one. The V and J genes are TRBV6-5 and TRBJ1-2; unclear D gene. V lost 5 bases, J lost 1 base, and 14 bases lay in between. Germline V lookup: CDR1 MNHEY, CDR2 SVGAGI. CDR3 length: 15 residues. The DNA of the CDR3 is TGTGCCAGCAGTCTCCACCCGGATAATAACTATGGCTACACCTTC. It translates to CASSLHPDNNYGYTF.

J is TRBJ2-5 and V is TRBV4-1; 8 positions match TRBD1. V shed 1 base and J 14 bases; nucleotides not matched to a gene: 9. The germline V gene has CDR1 MGHRA and CDR2 YSYEKL. This CDR3 comprises 13 residues. DNA for the CDR3: TGCGCCAGCAGCCAAGGAGGTGACAGGGGCTTCTACTTC. Residues: CASSQGGDRGFYF.

This clone is a singleton in its sample. V is TRBV4-3 and J is TRBJ2-2; D gene unclear. CDR3 length: 14 residues. The V gene lost 0 bases and the J gene lost 6 bases, with 8 bases spanning the gap. Germline V CDR1 and CDR2: LGHNA, YSLEER. CDR3 sequence reads: CASSQEVWAGELFF. Here the CDR3 DNA reads TGCGCCAGCAGCCAAGAAGTCTGGGCCGGGGAGCTGTTTTTT.

The rearrangement uses TRBV10-3 and TRBJ1-5, with 7 bases fitting TRBD1. This CDR3 spans 13 amino acids. V dropped 6 bases and J dropped 6; count of bases not matched to a gene: 5. Germline CDR1 reads ENHRY; CDR2 reads SYGVKD. Here the CDR3 DNA reads TGTGCCATCAGGACAGGGCAGGGTCAGCCCCAGCATTTT. It encodes CAIRTGQGQPQHF.